What follows are 32 T cell receptor beta chains derived from one specimen sequenced in a study of regulatory T cells in long-lasting Graves disease. Described time point: newly diagnosed GD, antithyroid drugs for less than 3 months. The TCR library was made from RNA that had been extracted from PBMCs in TRIzol. Arm-PCR of CDR3 regions and iRepertoire HTBI primers were used to build TCR beta libraries. TCRdb recomputed calls from the multiplex PCR reads with MiXCR, one row per CDR3 protein. The data contain about 420,000 distinct CDR3 sequences, roughly 15% of them singletons. The same sample was also studied in work on T cells in Graves' hyperthyroidism and ophthalmopathy.

The sequencing used peripheral blood mononuclear cells (PBMCs), collected at new diagnosis, from a patient treated with antithyroid drugs. The receptors stem from a woman under 30 with Graves disease.

This clonotype was observed at least ten times. The chain has TRBV7-9 and TRBJ2-5; 7 nucleotides agree with TRBD2. With V trimmed by 1 base and J by 5 bases, 4 bases remained unmatched. Germline-derived CDR1 and CDR2 are SEHNR and FQNEAQ (reference sequence). This CDR3 has 14 residues. This chain's CDR3 is CASSLEATSETQYF. The CDR3 DNA is TGTGCCAGCAGCTTAGAAGCGACTAGCGAGACCCAGTACTTC.

This clonotype was counted at least ten times. The V gene is TRBV28, the J gene TRBJ2-7; D is perhaps TRBD1 (6 bases). This CDR3 has 14 residues. V lost 10 bases and J 3 bases, leaving 19 bases between the germline ends. Germline CDR1 and CDR2: MDHEN and SYDVKM. The CDR3 DNA sequence: TGTGCCACCGTGGACAGCCTTCCTTTCTACGAGCAGTACTTC. It codes for CATVDSLPFYEQYF.

This clonotype was counted ten times or more. The rearrangement links TRBV7-2 to TRBJ1-1; TRBD1 matches at 10 bases. The CDR3 contains 14 residues. Looked up from germline, CDR1 is SGHTA and CDR2 is FQGNSA. The ends lost 5 bases at V and 3 bases at J; junction bases unmatched: 3. CDR3 sequence reads: CASSPGQGYTEAFF. The CDR3 DNA follows: TGTGCCAGCAGCCCGGGACAGGGGTACACTGAAGCTTTCTTT.

The rearrangement joins TRBV6-1 to TRBJ1-6, with D unclear. V gave up 5 bases and J gave up 7 bases, with 15 bases separating them. CDR1 and CDR2 from the germline V gene are MNHNS and SASEGT. This CDR3 region has 15 residues. CDR3 bases: TGTGCCAGCAGTCCTCAGGACGGTTACAATTCACCCCTCCACTTT. It translates to CASSPQDGYNSPLHF.

Points on this clonotype: One end of the junction varies from germline; a read error may be responsible. The chain recombines TRBV6-1 with TRBJ2-5; no firm D call. The CDR3 is made up of 14 amino acids. The V gene's germline CDR1 is MNHNS and CDR2 SASEGT. DNA of the CDR3: TGTGCCAGCAGTGAAGGGCTGCAGAGTTCGACCCAGTGCTTC. Translated, it gives CASSEGLQSSTQCF.

This clonotype was observed many times. The chain's CDR3 is CASSPLLATTRYEQFF. The CDR3 DNA is TGTGCCAGCAGCCCCTTACTAGCAACGACTAGGTATGAGCAGTTCTTC. The J gene is TRBJ2-1, the V gene TRBV3-1; tentative D call: TRBD2 (6 bases). The CDR3 contains 16 residues. V was pared by 4 bases and J by 8 bases, with 21 bases between. Germline CDR1 LGHDT, CDR2 YNNKEL (reference sequence).

Only a few counts were recorded for this clonotype. The genes are TRBV20-1 and TRBJ2-4; TRBD1 might be the D (5 bases). The CDR3 runs 12 residues. Per germline, CDR1 DFQATT and CDR2 SNEGSKA (reference sequence). The V gene lost 5 bases and the J gene lost 10 bases, with 15 bases spanning the gap. The CDR3: CSADDSARIQYF. The CDR3 coding sequence is TGCAGTGCTGATGACAGTGCCCGAATTCAGTACTTC.

This clonotype turned up a few times. This is likely a read error, given that the CDR3 carries no conserved phenylalanine or tryptophan at its end. For the CDR3, the DNA is TGTGCCAGCAGTGCAGGACGAGCGGGTGGGGTTGTGGAGACCCAGTACTCC. This gives the protein CASSAGRAGGVVETQYS. The chain combines TRBV9 with TRBJ2-5, with a tentative D call TRBD2 (6 bases). The CDR3 is made up of 17 amino acids. CDR1 and CDR2 from the germline V gene are SGDLS and YYNGEE. V was trimmed by 5 bases and J by 5 bases, leaving 25 bases between them.

The chain recombines TRBV30 with TRBJ2-1; D is uncertain. CDR1 is GTSNPN and CDR2 is SVGIG in the germline V gene (reference sequence). V was shortened by 5 bases and J by 7 bases, with 15 bases between the two germline ends. The CDR3 has 13 amino acids. The CDR3 region is CAWDKGGRNEQFF. The CDR3 nucleotides read TGTGCCTGGGACAAGGGCGGTCGGAATGAGCAGTTCTTC.

This clonotype was seen ten or more times. The rearrangement uses TRBV30 and TRBJ2-1; 10 nucleotides agree with TRBD2. With V trimmed by 3 bases and J by 6 bases, 8 bases remained unmatched. This CDR3 has 15 residues. From germline, CDR1 is GTSNPN and CDR2 SVGIG (reference sequence). The CDR3 loop is CAWRTSGWMGNEQFF. The CDR3 nucleotides read TGTGCCTGGAGGACTAGCGGGTGGATGGGCAATGAGCAGTTCTTC.

This clonotype was observed at least ten times. V usage is TRBV28 and J usage is TRBJ1-1, with unresolved D. V was clipped by 6 bases and J by 1 base, with 9 bases between them. The CDR3 runs 13 residues. Germline CDR1 is MDHEN and CDR2 is SYDVKM. CDR3 coding DNA: TGTGCCAGCAGGGGGAAAGCGAACACTGAAGCTTTCTTT. Protein: CASRGKANTEAFF.

This clonotype was observed at least ten times. The rearrangement uses TRBV5-8 and TRBJ2-7, with a weak D call TRBD1 (6 bases). The CDR3 covers 14 residues. The germline CDR1 and CDR2 sequences are SGHTS and YDEGEE. V shed 1 base and J shed 0 bases, with 8 bases lying between them. The CDR3 bases are TGTGCCAGCAGCTTGACACAGGGCTCCTACGAGCAGTACTTC. Protein: CASSLTQGSYEQYF.

The chain uses TRBV5-6 and TRBJ2-2; 9 bases match TRBD2. With 4 bases clipped from V and 5 bases from J, the junction kept 15 bases outside the gene matches. Germline V gene data show CDR1 as SGHDT and CDR2 as YYEEEE. The CDR3 is made up of 18 amino acids. CDR3 sequence reads: CASSQATSGGGDTGELFF. CDR3 sequence (DNA): TGTGCCAGCAGCCAGGCGACTAGCGGAGGAGGGGATACCGGGGAGCTGTTTTTT.

The V call is TRBV7-3, the J call TRBJ1-2, with D possibly TRBD1 on 5 matching bases. This CDR3 is built from 13 residues. Trimming stripped 5 bases from V and 8 bases from J, with 15 bases between. From germline, CDR1 is SGHTA and CDR2 FQGTGA. CDR3 amino acids: CASSPTRGVGYTF. CDR3 DNA: TGTGCCAGCAGCCCGACAAGGGGCGTAGGCTACACCTTC.

This clonotype showed up many times. The CDR3 reads CATSDGTSGSHEQYF. The CDR3 nucleotides are TGTGCCACCAGTGACGGGACTAGCGGGAGCCACGAGCAGTACTTC. The rearrangement joins TRBV24-1 to TRBJ2-7, with TRBD2 matching over 14 bases. Germline CDR1 is KGHDR and CDR2 is SFDVKD. CDR3 size: 15 residues. V shed 4 bases, J shed 5 bases, and the junction held 3 bases outside the gene matches.

V gene TRBV20-1 combines with J gene TRBJ1-5; no definite D call. CDR3 size: 13 residues. The V gene lost 2 bases and the J gene lost 3 bases, with 8 bases spanning the gap. From germline, CDR1 is DFQATT and CDR2 SNEGSKA (reference sequence). CDR3 nucleotide sequence: TGCAGTGCTAGACGAGACCCCAATCAGCCCCAGCATTTT. Amino acids: CSARRDPNQPQHF.

This clonotype has a count of ten or more. This chain joins TRBV28 and TRBJ2-6; a possible D gene is TRBD1 (6 bases). Germline V CDR1 and CDR2: MDHEN, SYDVKM. V lost 3 bases, J lost 1 base, and 13 bases lay in between. This CDR3 is built from 17 residues. The DNA of the CDR3 is TGTGCCAGCAGTTTTCGGACAGTTCGTTCTGGGGCCAACGTCCTGACTTTC. Translating it yields CASSFRTVRSGANVLTF.

The chain has TRBV2 and TRBJ2-1, with 10 bases lining up with TRBD2. The trim removed 6 bases at V and 6 bases at J, leaving 11 bases unmatched. The CDR3 runs 16 residues. Per the germline V gene, CDR1 is SNHLY and CDR2 is FYNNEI. This CDR3 is CASSSIIAGGLNEQFF. CDR3 bases: TGTGCCAGCAGCTCAATCATAGCGGGAGGTCTCAATGAGCAGTTCTTC.

This clonotype has just a few counts. V usage is TRBV12-3 or TRBV12-4 and J usage is TRBJ2-2; D unresolved. Trimming removed 5 bases at V and 2 bases at J, with 12 bases between. CDR3 size: 15 residues. CDR3 amino acids: CASSPRAKNTGELFF. The CDR3 DNA is TGTGCCAGCAGTCCCCGCGCCAAAAACACCGGGGAGCTGTTTTTT.

This clonotype was observed many times. The chain couples TRBV5-1 to TRBJ2-1; D may be TRBD1 (6 bases). CDR1 and CDR2 (germline): SGHRS, YFSETQ. The CDR3 length is 16 residues. V was shortened by 4 bases and J by 6 bases, with 20 bases between the two germline ends. The DNA of the CDR3 is TGCGCCAGCAGCCCGATCGACAGGATAGGTCTCAATGAGCAGTTCTTC. Translation gives CASSPIDRIGLNEQFF.

This clonotype was counted between two and nine times. The V gene is TRBV5-1, the J gene TRBJ2-5, with TRBD2 matching over 10 bases. The CDR3 contains 15 residues. Germline values: CDR1 SGHRS, CDR2 YFSETQ. V lost 1 base to trimming and J lost 5 bases; unmatched junction nucleotides: 5. The CDR3 loop reads CASSLSSSGSETQYF. CDR3 bases: TGCGCCAGCAGCTTGAGTTCTAGCGGGAGTGAGACCCAGTACTTC.

The rearrangement links TRBV6-1 to TRBJ2-3; 9 bases fit TRBD2. From germline, CDR1 is MNHNS and CDR2 SASEGT. The CDR3 consists of 15 residues. The V and J ends lost 6 bases and 5 bases, in that order; junction bases with no gene match: 9. The CDR3 protein is CASSPLREGRDTQYF. DNA of the CDR3: TGTGCCAGCAGCCCGTTGCGGGAGGGCCGAGATACGCAGTATTTT.

This clonotype appeared many times. The chain couples TRBV2 to TRBJ2-3; possibly TRBD2 for D (5 bases). V was pared by 6 bases and J by 4 bases, with 11 bases between. The CDR3 runs 13 residues. Germline lookup yields CDR1 SNHLY and CDR2 FYNNEI. In DNA form, the CDR3 reads TGTGCCAGCAGGAGGACGAGGGCAGATACGCAGTATTTT. Its translation is CASRRTRADTQYF.

The chain employs TRBV7-2 and TRBJ2-7; D not certain. With 6 bases removed from V and 5 bases from J, the gap between germline ends came to 11 bases. This CDR3 is 12 amino acids long. Per germline, CDR1 SGHTA and CDR2 FQGNSA. Here the CDR3 reads CASRSAWDEQYF. DNA for the CDR3: TGTGCCAGCAGGAGCGCCTGGGACGAGCAGTACTTC.

The chain carries TRBV28 and TRBJ1-1, with D tentatively TRBD1 (6 bases). V was clipped by 6 bases and J by 11 bases, with 19 bases between them. The length of the CDR3 is 13 residues. Germline CDR1 MDHEN, CDR2 SYDVKM. In DNA, the CDR3 is TGTGCCAGCAGCACACCCAAGGGGGAAGCGGCTTTCTTT. Protein sequence: CASSTPKGEAAFF.

This clonotype was counted many times. V usage is TRBV28 and J usage is TRBJ2-3; D remains unclear. Germline assignment: CDR1 MDHEN and CDR2 SYDVKM. Trimming removed 1 base from V and 3 bases from J, with 8 bases in between. The CDR3 has 14 residues. CDR3 residues: CASSLLLRTDTQYF. The CDR3 nucleotides read TGTGCCAGCAGTTTATTGTTGAGGACAGATACGCAGTATTTT.

The chain links TRBV5-5 to TRBJ2-1, with D maybe TRBD2 (6 bases). V was trimmed by 5 bases and J by 9 bases, leaving 15 bases between them. This CDR3 comprises 13 residues. Per the germline V gene, CDR1 is SGHKS and CDR2 is YYEKEE (reference sequence). In nucleotides, the CDR3 is TGTGCCAGCAGAACGGGGGTGGATGGTGAGCAGTTCTTC. Protein product: CASRTGVDGEQFF. Filled out from reference TRBV5-5 and TRBJ2-1, the complete variable domain reads DAGVTQSPTHLIKTRGQQVTLRCSPISGHKSVSWYQQVLGQGPQFIFQYYEKEERGRGNFPDRFSARQFPNYSSELNVNALLLGDSALYLCASRTGVDGEQFFGPGTRLTVL.

This clonotype has only a few counts. The J gene is TRBJ2-5, the V gene TRBV18; D perhaps matches TRBD2 (7 bases). Trimming removed 2 bases at V and 6 bases at J, with 25 bases between. CDR3 length: 18 amino acids. Germline loops: CDR1 KGHSH, CDR2 LQKENI. The CDR3 nucleotides are TGTGCCAGCTCACCAATCGGGAAGGAAAGGGGGAGCGGGAAGACCCAGTACTTC. Encoded protein: CASSPIGKERGSGKTQYF.

Ten or more counts support this clonotype. The chain links TRBV24-1 to TRBJ2-3; TRBD2 aligns across 10 bases. Germline assignment: CDR1 KGHDR and CDR2 SFDVKD. V shed 3 bases, J shed 4 bases, and the junction held 3 bases outside the gene matches. The CDR3 sequence is 15 residues long. CDR3 in amino acids: CATSDASGSSDTQYF. CDR3 nucleotides: TGTGCCACCAGTGATGCTAGCGGGAGCTCAGATACGCAGTATTTT.

A few counts support this clonotype. The V call is TRBV20-1, the J call TRBJ1-6; TRBD1 might be the D (5 bases). The ends were cut back, 0 bases at V and 7 bases at J, with 13 bases in the middle. CDR1 is DFQATT and CDR2 is SNEGSKA in the germline V gene (reference sequence). The CDR3 loop spans 15 amino acids. CDR3 region: CSARERGAANSPLHF. The CDR3 DNA reads TGCAGTGCTAGAGAGAGAGGGGCAGCGAATTCACCCCTCCACTTT.

In this sample, this clonotype turned up a few times. DNA of the CDR3: TGTGCCAGCAGCTCAGGACAGTTGGGCACTGAAGCTTTCTTT. Translated, it gives CASSSGQLGTEAFF. The V gene is TRBV7-3, the J gene TRBJ1-1, with TRBD1 as a possible D gene (6 bases). This CDR3 is built from 14 residues. V lost 4 bases and J lost 4, with 13 bases in between. The germline V gene encodes CDR1 SGHTA and CDR2 FQGTGA.

The table lists this clonotype with many counts. The chain couples TRBV20-1 to TRBJ1-5, with TRBD1 as a possible D gene (5 bases). Per the germline V gene, CDR1 is DFQATT and CDR2 is SNEGSKA (reference sequence). The CDR3 contains 16 residues. The V end was cut by 0 bases, the J end by 4 bases, with 16 bases between. CDR3 region: CSARESVGVGNQPQHF. CDR3 DNA: TGCAGTGCTAGAGAGTCTGTAGGGGTAGGTAATCAGCCCCAGCATTTT.